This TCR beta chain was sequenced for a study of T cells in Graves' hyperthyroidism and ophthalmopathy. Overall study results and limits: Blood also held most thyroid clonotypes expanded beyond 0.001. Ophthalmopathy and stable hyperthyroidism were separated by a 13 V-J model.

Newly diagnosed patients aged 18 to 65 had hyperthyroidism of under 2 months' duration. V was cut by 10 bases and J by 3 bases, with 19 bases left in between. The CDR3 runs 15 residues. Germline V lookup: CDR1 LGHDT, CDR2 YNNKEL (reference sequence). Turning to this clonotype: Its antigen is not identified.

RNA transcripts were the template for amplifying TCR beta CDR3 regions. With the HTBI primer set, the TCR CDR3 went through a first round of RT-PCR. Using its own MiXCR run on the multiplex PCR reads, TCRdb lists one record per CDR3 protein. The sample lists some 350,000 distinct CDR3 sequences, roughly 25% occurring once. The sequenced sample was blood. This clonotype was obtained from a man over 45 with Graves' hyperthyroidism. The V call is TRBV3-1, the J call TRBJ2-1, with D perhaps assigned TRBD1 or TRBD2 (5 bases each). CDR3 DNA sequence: TGTGCCATCAACGGCAGACGGGGCCTCTACAATGAGCAGTTCTTC. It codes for CAINGRRGLYNEQFF.